Listed here are 23 T cell receptor beta chains from one sample, sequenced in a study of T cell responses to AZD1222 COVID-19 vaccine. The method was immunoSEQ multiplex PCR; TCRdb's version includes in-frame clones alone and lacks a portion of them. This table has some 120,000 clones, roughly 85% appearing once. The source was peripheral blood, collected on day 0 of MenACWY control vaccination. These receptors were obtained from an adult in good health.

The gene calls are TRBV29-1 and TRBJ1-1, with D possibly being TRBD1 (6 bases). CDR1 and CDR2 from the germline V gene are SQVTM and ANQGSEA. CDR3 size: 13 residues. Trimming removed 8 bases from V and 0 bases from J, with 13 bases in between. This CDR3 reads CSSAGVLNTEAFF. CDR3 in DNA: TGCAGCAGTGCAGGGGTGCTGAACACTGAAGCTTTCTTT.

Here the CDR3 reads CASSQTGWQRGEQYF. CDR3 in DNA: TGTGCCAGCAGCCAAACCGGGTGGCAGAGGGGCGAGCAGTACTTC. The rearrangement links TRBV28 to TRBJ2-7; TRBD1 or TRBD2 may be the D gene (5 bases each). The V and J ends lost 6 bases and 6 bases respectively, with 21 bases between them. CDR3 length equals 15 residues. The V gene's germline CDR1 is MDHEN and CDR2 SYDVKM. Full variable domain (remainder filled in from reference TRBV28 and TRBJ2-7): DVKVTQSSRYLVKRTGEKVFLECVQDMDHENMFWYRQDPGLGLRLIYFSYDVKMKEKGDIPEGYSVSREKKERFSLILESASTNQTSMYLCASSQTGWQRGEQYFGPGTRLTVT.

This chain links TRBV18 with TRBJ1-2, with TRBD1 as a possible D gene (5 bases). V lost 3 bases, J lost 8 bases, and 13 bases lay in between. Germline V gives CDR1 KGHSH, CDR2 LQKENI. The CDR3 loop spans 13 amino acids. In nucleotides, the CDR3 is TGTGCCAGCTCACCCCGGCTAAGGGACGGCTACACCTTC. This encodes CASSPRLRDGYTF.

This clone appeared once. The V call is TRBV11-2, the J call TRBJ2-1, with TRBD2 identical over 9 bases. Germline V gene lookup returns CDR1 SGHAT and CDR2 FQNNGV. The CDR3 is 18 residues long. Trimming took 1 base from V and 0 from J; bases not matched to a gene: 7. In nucleotides, the CDR3 is TGTGCCAGCAGCTTAGGACCTAAGCGGGGGGCCTCCTACAATGAGCAGTTCTTC. Its translation is CASSLGPKRGASYNEQFF. Full variable domain (missing parts from reference TRBV11-2 and TRBJ2-1): EAGVAQSPRYKIIEKRQSVAFWCNPISGHATLYWYQQILGQGPKLLIQFQNNGVVDDSQLPKDRFSAERLKGVDSTLKIQPAKLEDSAVYLCASSLGPKRGASYNEQFFGPGTRLTVL.

The chain links TRBV6-4 to TRBJ1-4; no definite D call. The V gene lost 6 bases and the J gene lost 7 bases, with 15 bases spanning the gap. This CDR3 spans 14 amino acids. The germline V gene has CDR1 MRHNA and CDR2 SNTAGT. Written as DNA, the CDR3 is TGTGCCAGCAGCCCGGACCCCGAGGGTGAAAAACTGTTTTTT. Protein sequence: CASSPDPEGEKLFF.

V is TRBV28 and J is TRBJ1-3, with D possibly TRBD1 on 6 matching bases. V was pared by 8 bases and J by 0 bases, with 11 bases between. This CDR3 has 14 amino acids. CDR1 is MDHEN and CDR2 is SYDVKM in the germline V gene. The CDR3 coding sequence is TGTGCCAGCGAGGACAGCCGCTCTGGAAACACCATATATTTT. Translated: CASEDSRSGNTIYF.

CDR3 nucleotide sequence: TGCGCCAGCAGCCACCCCGCCCGGACAGTCAACTCTGGAAACACCATATATTTT. This gives the protein CASSHPARTVNSGNTIYF. The chain joins TRBV4-3 to TRBJ1-3, with a tentative D call TRBD1 (6 bases). The length of the CDR3 is 18 residues. V was clipped by 3 bases and J by 0 bases, with 18 bases between them. Germline assignment: CDR1 LGHNA and CDR2 YSLEER.

Only one count was recorded for this clone. V gene TRBV6-6 combines with J gene TRBJ2-7; 7 bases fit TRBD1. Germline lookup yields CDR1 MNHNY and CDR2 SVGAGI (reference sequence). This CDR3 contains 15 residues. The junction had 10 bases not matched to a gene; V was cut back by 5 bases and J by 3 bases. This chain's CDR3 is CASSTQGSRRYEQYF. The DNA for the CDR3 is TGTGCCAGCAGTACACAGGGGAGTCGGCGCTACGAGCAGTACTTC.

This chain uses TRBV4-3 with TRBJ1-1; 9 nucleotides agree with TRBD1. The trim removed 6 bases at V and 4 bases at J, leaving 6 bases unmatched. This CDR3 is 14 amino acids long. CDR1 and CDR2 (germline): LGHNA, YSLEER. CDR3: CASSFGTGPTEAFF. In nucleotides, the CDR3 is TGCGCCAGCAGTTTCGGGACAGGGCCCACTGAAGCTTTCTTT.

The chain employs TRBV2 and TRBJ1-6; D is perhaps TRBD1 (5 bases). V was shortened by 0 bases and J by 8 bases, with 8 bases between the two germline ends. CDR1 and CDR2 from the germline V gene are SNHLY and FYNNEI. The CDR3 spans 14 residues. The DNA of the CDR3 is TGTGCCAGCAGTGAAGCGCTAGGGGATTCACCCCTCCACTTT. Translating it yields CASSEALGDSPLHF.

This clone was seen more than once but under ten times. The rearrangement links TRBV5-6 to TRBJ2-5; TRBD1 agrees at 8 bases. The CDR3 covers 15 residues. After removal of 3 bases from V and 4 bases from J, the junction contained 8 bases not matched to a gene. The germline CDR1 and CDR2 sequences are SGHDT and YYEEEE. CDR3 coding DNA: TGTGCCAGCAGCTCAACAGGGGGAGTACGAGAGACCCAGTACTTC. It is translated as CASSSTGGVRETQYF.

This clone was seen a few times. The chain links TRBV19 to TRBJ2-3; the D is unclear. The V end was cut by 2 bases, the J end by 4 bases, with 13 bases between. Per the germline V gene, CDR1 is LNHDA and CDR2 is SQIVND (reference sequence). CDR3 size: 15 residues. The CDR3 loop reads CASSITVYDADTQYF. The CDR3 coding sequence is TGTGCCAGTAGTATAACGGTGTATGACGCAGATACGCAGTATTTT.

This chain uses TRBV5-4 with TRBJ2-3; 8 bases line up with TRBD2. V lost 3 bases to trimming and J lost 3 bases; unmatched junction nucleotides: 9. Germline V lookup: CDR1 SGHNT, CDR2 YYREEE (reference sequence). This CDR3 region has 16 residues. CDR3 loop: CASSSPGSGGTDTQYF. CDR3 sequence (DNA): TGTGCCAGCAGCTCCCCAGGCAGCGGGGGAACAGATACGCAGTATTTT.

This clone has more than one count but fewer than ten. This chain uses TRBV28 with TRBJ1-3; 12 bases line up with TRBD1. Trimming cost V 2 bases and J 0 bases; bases outside gene matches: 11. In germline, CDR1 is MDHEN, CDR2 SYDVKM. This CDR3 comprises 20 residues. The CDR3 region is CASSLIGTGGKRSSGNTIYF. The DNA for the CDR3 is TGTGCCAGCAGTTTAATAGGGACAGGGGGCAAAAGGAGCTCTGGAAACACCATATATTTT.

The chain uses TRBV6-2 or TRBV6-3 and TRBJ1-1, with D uncertain. CDR1 and CDR2 (germline): MNHEY, SVGEGT. The CDR3 sequence is 17 residues long. Trimming shortened V by 0 bases and J by 1 base, and 15 bases separated the two germline ends. The CDR3 loop is CASSYSRGRAANTEAFF. Here the CDR3 DNA reads TGTGCCAGCAGTTACTCGAGAGGGCGGGCAGCGAACACTGAAGCTTTCTTT.

This clone was seen a few times. The rearrangement joins TRBV7-2 to TRBJ1-5, with 10 bases identical to TRBD1. V dropped 5 bases and J dropped 14; count of bases not matched to a gene: 12. Germline loops: CDR1 SGHTA, CDR2 FQGNSA. The CDR3 has 14 amino acids. The CDR3 DNA reads TGTGCCAGCAGCGTCCCGGGACAGGGGTCCCCTAAGCATTTT. Protein: CASSVPGQGSPKHF.

The V gene is TRBV9, the J gene TRBJ2-7; TRBD2 matches at 10 bases. CDR1 and CDR2 from the germline V gene are SGDLS and YYNGEE. The trim removed 4 bases at V and 5 bases at J, leaving 9 bases unmatched. CDR3 length equals 15 residues. DNA of the CDR3: TGTGCCAGCAGCTCCCAGCGGGGGGGCTACAACGAGCAGTACTTC. It translates to CASSSQRGGYNEQYF.

The chain combines TRBV7-3 with TRBJ2-1, with D possibly matching TRBD2 (7 bases). Germline values: CDR1 SGHTA, CDR2 FQGTGA. V lost 0 bases, J lost 10 bases, and 10 bases lay in between. The CDR3 extends over 13 amino acids. CDR3 DNA sequence: TGTGCCAGCAGCTTAACGGGAGGGACAGAGCAGTTCTTC. Translation: CASSLTGGTEQFF.

This clone was seen a single time. This rearrangement joins TRBV3-1 (or the pseudogene TRBV3-2) to TRBJ2-5, with D tentatively TRBD2 (5 bases). The germline CDR1 and CDR2 sequences are LGHDT and YNNKEL (reference sequence). This CDR3 has 12 amino acids. CDR3 region: CATAGDQETQYF. Here the CDR3 DNA reads TGTGCAACAGCCGGGGACCAAGAGACCCAGTACTTC.

This clone was found once. The chain couples TRBV7-2 to TRBJ1-4; unclear D gene. The germline V and J ends were trimmed by 2 bases and 4 bases, with 11 bases remaining between them. Germline V gives CDR1 SGHTA, CDR2 FQGNSA. The CDR3 is 15 residues long. The CDR3 DNA follows: TGTGCCAGCAGCTTATCGGTACAGTTTAATGAAAAACTGTTTTTT. Amino acid sequence: CASSLSVQFNEKLFF.

The chain joins TRBV7-3 to TRBJ1-1; 8 bases map to TRBD1. Germline V gene lookup returns CDR1 SGHTA and CDR2 FQGTGA. J gave up 4 bases and V 5 bases, and 3 bases lay outside the gene matches. The CDR3 covers 13 residues. The CDR3 bases are TGTGCCAGCAGCCTCACAGGGGGCACTGAAGCTTTCTTT. It yields the protein CASSLTGGTEAFF. The whole variable domain, remainder taken from reference TRBV7-3 and TRBJ1-1, is GAGVSQTPSNKVTEKGKYVELRCDPISGHTALYWYRQSLGQGPEFLIYFQGTGAADDSGLPNDRFFAVRPEGSVSTLKIQRTERGDSAVYLCASSLTGGTEAFFGQGTRLTVV.

This clone was seen a few times. This chain joins TRBV20-1 and TRBJ2-5; D perhaps matches TRBD1 (6 bases). Per germline, CDR1 DFQATT and CDR2 SNEGSKA (reference sequence). This CDR3 is 11 amino acids long. V lost 6 bases and J 6 bases, leaving 11 bases between the germline ends. Here the CDR3 reads CSARDIQTQYF. CDR3 DNA sequence: TGCAGTGCCCGGGACATTCAGACCCAGTACTTC.

The chain has TRBV24-1 and TRBJ2-5, with a weak D call TRBD2 (6 bases). Trimming pared 1 base from V and 5 bases from J, leaving 10 bases between. The CDR3 extends over 14 amino acids. Per germline, CDR1 KGHDR and CDR2 SFDVKD. CDR3 nucleotide sequence: TGTGCCACCAGTGATTTTAGGACTAAGGAGACCCAGTACTTC. It encodes CATSDFRTKETQYF.